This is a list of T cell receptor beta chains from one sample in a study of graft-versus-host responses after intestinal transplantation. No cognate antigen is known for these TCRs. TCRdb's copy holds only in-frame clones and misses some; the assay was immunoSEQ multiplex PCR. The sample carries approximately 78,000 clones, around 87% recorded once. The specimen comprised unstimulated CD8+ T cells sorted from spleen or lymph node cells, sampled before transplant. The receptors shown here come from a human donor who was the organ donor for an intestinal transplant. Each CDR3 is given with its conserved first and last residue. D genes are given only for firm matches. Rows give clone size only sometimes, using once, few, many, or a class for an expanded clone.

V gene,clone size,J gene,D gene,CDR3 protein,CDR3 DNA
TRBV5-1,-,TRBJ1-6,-,CASSLLSPGDSPLHF,TGCGCCAGCAGCTTGTTATCCCCGGGGGATTCACCCCTCCACTTT
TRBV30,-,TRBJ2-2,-,CAWSEFGGELFF,TGTGCCTGGAGTGAATTTGGCGGGGAGCTGTTTTTT
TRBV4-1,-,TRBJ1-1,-,CASSHPGEAKGFF,TGCGCCAGCAGCCATCCAGGTGAGGCCAAGGGTTTCTTT
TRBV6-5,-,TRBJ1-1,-,CASSFLAANTEAFF,TGTGCCAGCAGTTTTCTGGCAGCAAACACTGAAGCTTTCTTT
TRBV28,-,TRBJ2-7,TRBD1,CASRTGKFGYEQYF,TGTGCCAGCAGGACAGGGAAATTTGGCTACGAGCAGTACTTC
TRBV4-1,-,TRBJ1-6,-,CASSQDRFYNSPLHF,TGCGCCAGCAGCCAAGATCGCTTCTATAATTCACCCCTCCACTTT
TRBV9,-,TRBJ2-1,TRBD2,CASSPGLDYNEQFF,TGTGCCAGCAGCCCGGGACTAGACTACAATGAGCAGTTCTTC
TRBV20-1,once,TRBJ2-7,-,CSAREYYEQYF,TGCAGTGCTAGAGAGTACTACGAGCAGTACTTC
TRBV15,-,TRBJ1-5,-,CATSRRQNDQPQHF,TGTGCCACCAGCAGAAGACAGAATGATCAGCCCCAGCATTTT
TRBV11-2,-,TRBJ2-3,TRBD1,CASSLDQTGWEDTQYF,TGTGCCAGCAGCTTAGATCAGACAGGGTGGGAAGATACGCAGTATTTT
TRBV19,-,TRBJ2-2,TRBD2,CATTDGTRHTGELFF,TGTGCCACTACCGACGGGACTAGACACACCGGGGAGCTGTTTTTT
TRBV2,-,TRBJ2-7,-,CASSTLIEQYF,TGTGCCAGCAGTACCCTAATCGAGCAGTACTTC
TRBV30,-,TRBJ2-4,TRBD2,CAWSTGGKNIQYF,TGTGCCTGGAGTACGGGGGGGAAAAACATTCAGTACTTC
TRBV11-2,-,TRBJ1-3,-,CASSLGGDRSSGNTIYF,TGTGCCAGCAGCTTAGGAGGGGACCGCTCCTCTGGAAACACCATATATTTT
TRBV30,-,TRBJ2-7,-,CASRDRSYEQYF,TGTGCCTCGAGGGACCGCTCCTACGAGCAGTACTTC
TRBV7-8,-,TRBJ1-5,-,CASSLEQAGRPQHF,TGTGCCAGCAGCTTAGAACAGGCGGGACGGCCCCAGCATTTT
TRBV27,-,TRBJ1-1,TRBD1,CASWDRGNTEAFF,TGTGCCAGTTGGGACAGGGGGAACACTGAAGCTTTCTTT
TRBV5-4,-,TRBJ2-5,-,CASSLEGYRETQYF,TGTGCCAGCAGCCTGGAGGGGTATAGAGAGACCCAGTACTTC
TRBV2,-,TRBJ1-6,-,CASSDMPAFNSPLHF,TGTGCCAGCAGTGATATGCCTGCCTTTAATTCACCCCTCCACTTT
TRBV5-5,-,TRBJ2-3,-,CASSLEGWQHFTDTQYF,TGTGCCAGCAGCTTGGAGGGGTGGCAGCATTTCACAGATACGCAGTATTTT
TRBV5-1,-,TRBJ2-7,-,CASSLTLWSYEQYF,TGCGCCAGCAGCTTGACTCTGTGGTCCTACGAGCAGTACTTC
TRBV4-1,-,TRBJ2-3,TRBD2,CASSQVTSGFTDTQYF,TGCGCCAGCAGCCAAGTGACTAGCGGATTCACAGATACGCAGTATTTT
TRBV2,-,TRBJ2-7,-,CASIRRDEQYF,TGTGCCAGCATACGGCGAGACGAGCAGTACTTC
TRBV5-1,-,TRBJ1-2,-,CASSLDPGNIYGYTF,TGCGCCAGCAGCTTGGATCCCGGGAACATTTATGGCTACACCTTC
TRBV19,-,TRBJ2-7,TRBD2,CASSSTGTSGDEQYF,TGTGCCAGTAGTTCGACCGGGACTAGCGGGGACGAGCAGTACTTC
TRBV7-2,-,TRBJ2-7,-,CASSPIGAAGGYEQYF,TGTGCCAGCAGCCCGATCGGCGCCGCCGGGGGCTACGAGCAGTACTTC
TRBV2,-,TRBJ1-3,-,CASSEGNTIYF,TGTGCCAGCAGTGAGGGAAACACCATATATTTT
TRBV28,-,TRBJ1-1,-,CASDRLNTEAFF,TGTGCCAGCGACAGGTTGAACACTGAAGCTTTCTTT
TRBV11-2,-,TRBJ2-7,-,CASSFEALEQYF,TGTGCCAGCAGCTTTGAAGCTCTCGAGCAGTACTTC
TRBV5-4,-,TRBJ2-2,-,CASSYTGELFF,TGTGCCAGCAGTTACACCGGGGAGCTGTTTTTT
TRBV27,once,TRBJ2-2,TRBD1,CASRSGDRDTGELFF,TGTGCCAGCAGGTCGGGGGACAGGGACACCGGGGAGCTGTTTTTT
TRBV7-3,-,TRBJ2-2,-,CASSLGSFGELFF,TGTGCCAGCAGCTTGGGTAGCTTCGGGGAGCTGTTTTTT
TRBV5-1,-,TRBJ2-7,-,CASSPGTGGYEQYF,TGCGCCAGCAGCCCCGGGACCGGGGGCTACGAGCAGTACTTC
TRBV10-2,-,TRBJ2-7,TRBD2,CASSGPPQSGGLYEQYF,TGCGCCAGCAGTGGGCCCCCTCAGTCGGGGGGACTCTACGAGCAGTACTTC
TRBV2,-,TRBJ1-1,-,CASSDKGMITEAFF,TGTGCCAGCAGTGATAAGGGGATGATCACTGAAGCTTTCTTT
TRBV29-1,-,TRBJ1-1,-,CSVEWGAGTEAFF,TGCAGCGTTGAGTGGGGGGCAGGAACTGAAGCTTTCTTT
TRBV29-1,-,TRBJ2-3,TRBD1,CSVEGTGVKTDTQYF,TGCAGCGTTGAAGGGACAGGGGTAAAAACAGATACGCAGTATTTT
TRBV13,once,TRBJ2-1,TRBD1,CASSLGQGAVNEQFF,TGTGCCAGCAGCTTAGGCCAGGGGGCGGTAAATGAGCAGTTCTTC
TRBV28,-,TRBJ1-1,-,CASSLLRDHTEAFF,TGTGCCAGCAGTTTATTGAGGGACCACACTGAAGCTTTCTTT
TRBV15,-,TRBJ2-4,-,CATSREIDDDIQYF,TGTGCCACCAGCAGAGAGATCGACGACGACATTCAGTACTTC